This T cell receptor beta chain emerged from a study of shared clonotypes between healthy human individuals. This CDR3 contains 17 residues. Germline CDR1 is LGHNA and CDR2 is YNFKEQ. J gave up 2 bases and V 4 bases, and 12 bases lay outside the gene matches. Sequencing was at deep level. Clones were read by immunoSEQ multiplex PCR, and TCRdb kept only the in-frame ones, dropping some. The sample yields approximately 2.3 million clones, 80% to 95% seen once. Study outcomes and limitations: Represented diversity, genetic and exposure-history alike, was limited by few donors.

Note on this clone: Its cognate antigen is unknown.

The source of this sequence is a man aged 18 to 30 in good health. Some clones in this sample may be carry-over from other donors' samples. The rearrangement uses TRBV4-2 and TRBJ2-3, with TRBD2 identical over 7 bases. Sequenced sample: naive CD4+ T cells from PBMCs. Stated subset: CD45RA+ positively selected. The CDR3 reads CASSPQALAAYTDTQYF. The CDR3 DNA follows: TGTGCCAGCAGCCCTCAAGCCCTAGCGGCCTACACAGATACGCAGTATTTT.